The text below deals with one T cell receptor beta chain. Its antigen is not yet known. The sample holds no much larger clone one base away, and base qualities are not on file. These data originate in a study of PD-1 blockade in classical Hodgkin lymphoma (dated by TCRdb to 2018 to 2021). Notes on the research overall: Nivolumab dosing was 3 mg/kg intravenously every 2 weeks, continuing until either disease progression or unacceptable toxicity. A peripheral blood immune signature of response to PD-1 blockade in classical Hodgkin lymphoma was defined using TCR beta sequencing and CyTOF.

Genomic DNA was isolated using the Qiagen DNeasy kit from unsorted PBMCs as well as from negatively selected CD4+ and CD8+ fractions. Using primers that anneal to V and J segments, immunoSEQ multiplex PCR amplified the TCR beta CDR3 regions. A synthetic immune receptor repertoire was used to minimize amplification bias, and remaining bias was computationally removed after sequencing. Under the source paper's analysis protocol: Repertoire diversity was quantified as the Shannon entropy index using custom Python scripts. Unsorted, CD4+ and CD8+ repertoires were analyzed separately, except in combined analyses where CD4+ and CD8+ sequences were merged in silico. A clone was considered expanded if an increase in frequency of at least 2-fold after treatment relative to C1D1 was found, and a pseudocount of 0.5 was applied to clones undetected at baseline. Singleton clones were defined as clones with 0 or 1 copy at C1D1, and non-singleton clones were defined as clones with 2 or more copies. By matching protein sequences in sorted samples from the same patient, clones expanded in unsorted samples were annotated as CD4+, CD8+ or unknown. Wilcoxon tests on paired samples were used to test diversity changes from C1D1 to C4D1. The immuneACCESS repertoire file appears here via TCRdb, limited to in-frame rearrangements. These files lack a portion of the clones; in checked studies, under half of the deficit traces to unresolved V genes, and the cause of the others is not known. V and J calls and clone size follow that table, whereas D and trimming were derived from the DNA. In all, the sample holds around 20,000 clones, and about 70% of those were seen once. The ten largest clones add up to 15% to 20% of the sample.

Points the paper makes about the study in general: A significant rise by C4D1 was seen in CD4+ but not CD8+ TCR diversity (p=0.0027 vs p=0.16), with the rise being most apparent in complete responders (p=0.02). Trial patients with a complete response had baseline diversity similar to that of newly diagnosed patients, while partial responders and progressors had significantly lower diversity. The study was limited to a single clinical trial cohort, and causes of repertoire differences, possibly disease activity or prior therapy, remained undefined. Lower diversity was observed in patients in whom nivolumab was started less than 1 year after ASCT, and these patients were excluded from later analyses so that confounding by immune reconstitution would be avoided. Baseline TCR diversity was reported as lower in newly diagnosed patients than in healthy donors, and lower still in relapsed/refractory patients.

The sample's time point label is to be understood as: cycle 4 day 1 (C4D1), after five to seven weeks of nivolumab. Every trial patient had relapsed following autologous stem cell transplantation, and prior brentuximab vedotin exposure was what differed among cohorts A, B and C. The trial cohort was composed of under 70 patients with relapsed/refractory classical Hodgkin lymphoma, for whom complete response, partial response or progressive disease was recorded as best overall response. Trial patients were treated with single-agent nivolumab in the multi-cohort phase II CheckMate 205 trial. An independent review committee assessed best overall response by applying the 2007 International Working Group response criteria. Trial PBMCs were collected just before the start of nivolumab (C1D1) and during therapy at cycle 2 day 1 and cycle 4 day 1. Peripheral blood was collected in 8 mL Vacutainer Cell Preparation Tubes, from which PBMCs were isolated by centrifugation and then cryopreserved.

The source of this sequence is a human donor with classical Hodgkin lymphoma. The sequenced sample was peripheral blood mononuclear cells (PBMCs), obtained before the fourth cycle of nivolumab.

The nucleotide sequence reads as follows: TGTGCCACCAGCAGCCCCGGGACAGGGACTAGTGAGCAGTTCTTC. Translated, it reads CATSSPGTGTSEQFF. Recombination connected TRBV15 to TRBJ2-1; the D gene is perhaps TRBD1, from 9 matching bases. CDR1 and CDR2, per the germline V gene (reference sequence), are LNHNV and YYDKDF. Trimming costs V 3 bases and J 9 bases, and their ends lie 18 bases apart. From the cysteine through the phenylalanine, the CDR3 covers 15 amino acids. The retained sequence is limited to the CDR3, 45 bases, with the frame set at the first base.